This TCR beta chain comes out of a study of control samples from healthy donors and cancer patients. This clone was seen only a few times. The V segment lost 2 bases and the J segment 8 bases; nucleotides outside the gene matches: 6. There are 15 residues in the CDR3. CDR1 and CDR2 (germline): SGHAT, FQNNGV. The data were produced by immunoSEQ multiplex PCR, yet TCRdb's version contains in-frame clones alone and is incomplete. The sample yields around 170,000 clones, around 88% seen once. Sequenced sample: blood. This clonotype was sampled from a young woman in good health. The V gene is TRBV11-2, the J gene TRBJ1-4, with 9 bases fitting TRBD1. CDR3 coding DNA: TGTGCCAGCAGCTTATCGACAGGGGGAGGGGAAAAACTGTTTTTT. Its translation: CASSLSTGGGEKLFF.